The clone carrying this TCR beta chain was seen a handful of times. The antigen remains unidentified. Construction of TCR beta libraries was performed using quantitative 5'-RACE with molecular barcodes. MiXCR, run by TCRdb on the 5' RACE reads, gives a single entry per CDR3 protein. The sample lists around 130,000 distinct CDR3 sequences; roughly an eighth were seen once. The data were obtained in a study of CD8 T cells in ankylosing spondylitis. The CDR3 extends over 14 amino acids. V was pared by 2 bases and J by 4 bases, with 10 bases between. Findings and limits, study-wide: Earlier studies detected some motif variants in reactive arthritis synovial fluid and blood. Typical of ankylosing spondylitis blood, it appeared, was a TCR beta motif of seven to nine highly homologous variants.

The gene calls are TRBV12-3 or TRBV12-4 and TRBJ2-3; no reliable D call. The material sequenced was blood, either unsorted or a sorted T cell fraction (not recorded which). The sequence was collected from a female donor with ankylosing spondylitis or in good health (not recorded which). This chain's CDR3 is CASSLTPGSDTQYF. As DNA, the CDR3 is TGTGCCAGCAGTTTAACCCCGGGTTCAGATACGCAGTATTTT.